One sample yielded the 11 T cell receptor beta chains listed below, sequenced in a study of T cells in Graves' hyperthyroidism and ophthalmopathy (dated by TCRdb to the late 2010s). Library creation used multiplex PCR. The sequencer was an Illumina HiSeq 2000. TCR beta CDR3 regions were amplified from RNA transcripts. The first round of RT-PCR for the TCR CDR3 was performed with the HTBI primer set and the Qiagen OneStep RT-PCR kit. Clones were called with MiXCR by TCRdb after fastp trimmed the public reads at Q25, and only in-frame beta chains were retained. A single entry per CDR3 protein holds the most common genes and DNA from its merged rows. The sample records around 300,000 distinct CDR3 sequences, roughly 15% of which are singletons. In total, the top ten clones hold around 30% of the sample. Sequenced material: blood. The receptors originated from a woman aged 50 to 60 with Graves' hyperthyroidism that later progressed to Graves' ophthalmopathy.

This clonotype was recorded at least ten times. V and J are TRBV2 and TRBJ2-7; D perhaps matches TRBD2 (5 bases). V was shortened by 6 bases and J by 7 bases, with 13 bases between the two germline ends. CDR3 length: 12 residues. Per germline, CDR1 SNHLY and CDR2 FYNNEI. The chain's CDR3 is CASSDRGGEQYF. In DNA form, the CDR3 reads TGTGCCAGCAGCGATCGGGGTGGAGAGCAGTACTTC.

This clonotype was detected many times. The rearrangement links TRBV28 to TRBJ1-1, with D possibly TRBD1 on 5 matching bases. Trimming removed 0 bases at V and 0 bases at J, with 14 bases between. Germline values: CDR1 MDHEN, CDR2 SYDVKM. The CDR3 is 17 residues long. CDR3 sequence: CASSLWGAGRMNTEAFF. CDR3 bases: TGTGCCAGCAGTTTATGGGGAGCAGGGAGGATGAACACTGAAGCTTTCTTT.

A few counts support this clonotype. The V gene is TRBV7-9, the J gene TRBJ1-4; D unresolved. CDR3 length equals 16 residues. Germline V gene lookup returns CDR1 SEHNR and CDR2 FQNEAQ (reference sequence). The V gene lost 6 bases and the J gene lost 1 base, with 15 bases spanning the gap. The chain's CDR3 is CASRSNHQKTNEKLFF. The CDR3 DNA reads TGTGCCAGCAGGTCAAACCACCAGAAAACTAATGAAAAACTGTTTTTT. Full variable domain (missing parts from reference TRBV7-9 and TRBJ1-4): DTGVSQNPRHKITKRGQNVTFRCDPISEHNRLYWYRQTLGQGPEFLTYFQNEAQLEKSRLLSDRFSAERPKGSFSTLEIQRTEQGDSAMYLCASRSNHQKTNEKLFFGSGTQLSVL.

This clonotype was seen repeatedly, ten times or more. V usage is TRBV30 and J usage is TRBJ2-3, with a tentative D call TRBD1 (5 bases). Germline V gene lookup returns CDR1 GTSNPN and CDR2 SVGIG (reference sequence). The CDR3 sequence is 13 residues long. V lost 4 bases and J 4 bases, leaving 12 bases between the germline ends. The CDR3 reads CAWTRTGSDTQYF. For the CDR3, the DNA is TGTGCCTGGACCCGCACAGGTTCAGATACGCAGTATTTT.

This clonotype was found many times. The chain links TRBV29-1 to TRBJ2-5; TRBD1 or TRBD2 may be the D gene (5 bases each). The germline gives CDR1 SQVTM, CDR2 ANQGSEA. This CDR3 contains 13 residues. V lost 4 bases to trimming and J lost 1 base, with 10 bases between them. Here the CDR3 DNA reads TGCAGCGTTGCATCAGGGAGCCAAGAGACCCAGTACTTC. Residues: CSVASGSQETQYF. The full variable domain, its missing parts supplied by reference TRBV29-1 and TRBJ2-5, is SAVISQKPSRDICQRGTSLTIQCQVDSQVTMMFWYRQQPGQSLTLIATANQGSEATYESGFVIDKFPISRPNLTFSTLTVSNMSPEDSSIYLCSVASGSQETQYFGPGTRLLVL.

The sample holds many counts of this clonotype. The chain carries TRBV2 and TRBJ1-3, with a possible D match to TRBD1 (6 bases). V gave up 1 base and J gave up 4 bases, with 11 bases separating them. CDR1 and CDR2 from the germline V gene are SNHLY and FYNNEI. The CDR3 runs 15 residues. Here the CDR3 reads CASSEEKGGGNTIYF. DNA for the CDR3: TGTGCCAGCAGTGAAGAGAAAGGGGGAGGAAACACCATATATTTT.

There are many counts of this clonotype. The genes are TRBV5-1 and TRBJ2-2; perhaps TRBD1 as D (6 bases). V lost 4 bases to trimming and J lost 0 bases, with 13 bases between them. This CDR3 has 16 residues. Germline loops: CDR1 SGHRS, CDR2 YFSETQ. The DNA of the CDR3 is TGCGCCAGCAGCCCAGATTGGACAGCGAACACCGGGGAGCTGTTTTTT. This gives the protein CASSPDWTANTGELFF.

Ten or more counts support this clonotype. The chain couples TRBV6-2 or TRBV6-3 to TRBJ1-5, with D unclear. Germline V gene sequence: CDR1 MNHEY, CDR2 SVGEGT. This CDR3 has 13 residues. V lost 4 bases and J lost 1, with 5 bases in between. The CDR3 DNA sequence: TGTGCCAGCAGTTTCAGGAGCAATCAGCCCCAGCATTTT. Residues: CASSFRSNQPQHF.

This clonotype was observed many times. This rearrangement joins TRBV5-5 to TRBJ2-7; D unresolved. V lost 0 bases and J 3 bases, leaving 10 bases between the germline ends. CDR3 length equals 14 residues. Germline V lookup: CDR1 SGHKS, CDR2 YYEKEE (reference sequence). CDR3 amino acids: CASSLGDTRYEQYF. The CDR3 DNA follows: TGTGCCAGCAGCTTGGGTGACACCCGCTACGAGCAGTACTTC.

The genes are TRBV20-1 and TRBJ2-1; D might be TRBD1 (5 bases). CDR3 length: 14 amino acids. Trimming left V 4 bases short and J 9 bases short, with 19 bases between. The V gene's germline CDR1 is DFQATT and CDR2 SNEGSKA (reference sequence). The CDR3 DNA sequence: TGCAGTGCTACCTCGACTCAGGGAACTGTTGAGCAGTTCTTC. Translation gives CSATSTQGTVEQFF.

This clonotype came up many times. V is TRBV20-1 and J is TRBJ2-7; 8 bases match TRBD2. Germline values: CDR1 DFQATT, CDR2 SNEGSKA (reference sequence). CDR3 length equals 13 residues. The J segment lost 3 bases and the V segment lost 3 bases, leaving 4 bases of the junction unmatched. The CDR3 loop reads CSASQGLVYEQYF. In DNA form, the CDR3 reads TGCAGTGCTAGCCAGGGACTAGTCTACGAGCAGTACTTC.